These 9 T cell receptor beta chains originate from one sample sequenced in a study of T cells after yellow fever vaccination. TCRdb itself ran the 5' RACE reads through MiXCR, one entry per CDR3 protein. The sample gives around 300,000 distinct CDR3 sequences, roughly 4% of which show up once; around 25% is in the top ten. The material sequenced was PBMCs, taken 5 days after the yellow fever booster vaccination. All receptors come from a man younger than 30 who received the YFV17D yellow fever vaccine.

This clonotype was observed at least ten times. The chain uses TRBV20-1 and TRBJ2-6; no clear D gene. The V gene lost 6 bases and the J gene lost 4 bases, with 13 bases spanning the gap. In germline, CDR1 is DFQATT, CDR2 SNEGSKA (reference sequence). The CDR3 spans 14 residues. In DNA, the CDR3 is TGCAGTGCCGAAGGAGAGGACGGGGCCAACGTCCTGACTTTC. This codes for CSAEGEDGANVLTF.

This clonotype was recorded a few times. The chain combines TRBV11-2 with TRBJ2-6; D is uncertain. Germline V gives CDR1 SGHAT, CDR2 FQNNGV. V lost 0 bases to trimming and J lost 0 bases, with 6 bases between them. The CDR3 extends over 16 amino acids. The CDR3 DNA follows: TGTGCCAGCAGCTTAGAGGGGTTCTCTGGGGCCAACGTCCTGACTTTC. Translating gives CASSLEGFSGANVLTF. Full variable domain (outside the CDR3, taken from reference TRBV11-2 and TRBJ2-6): EAGVAQSPRYKIIEKRQSVAFWCNPISGHATLYWYQQILGQGPKLLIQFQNNGVVDDSQLPKDRFSAERLKGVDSTLKIQPAKLEDSAVYLCASSLEGFSGANVLTFGAGSRLTVL.

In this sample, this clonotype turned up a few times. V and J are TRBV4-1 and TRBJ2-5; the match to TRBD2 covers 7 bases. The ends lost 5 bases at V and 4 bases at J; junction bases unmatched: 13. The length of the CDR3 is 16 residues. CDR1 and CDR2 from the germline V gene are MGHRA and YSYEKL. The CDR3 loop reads CASSSPNLGGGETQYF. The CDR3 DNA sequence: TGCGCCAGCAGCTCACCGAATCTTGGCGGGGGAGAGACCCAGTACTTC.

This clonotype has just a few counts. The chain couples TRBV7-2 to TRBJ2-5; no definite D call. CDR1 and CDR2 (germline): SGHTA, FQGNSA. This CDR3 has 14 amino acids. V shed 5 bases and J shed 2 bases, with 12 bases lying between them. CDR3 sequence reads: CASSVQASQETQYF. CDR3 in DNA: TGTGCCAGCAGCGTCCAGGCCAGTCAAGAGACCCAGTACTTC.

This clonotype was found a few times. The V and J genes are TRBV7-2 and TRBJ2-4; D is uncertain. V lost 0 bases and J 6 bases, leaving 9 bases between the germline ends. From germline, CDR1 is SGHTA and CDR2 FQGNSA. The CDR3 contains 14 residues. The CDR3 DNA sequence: TGTGCCAGCAGCTTAGCGGGGTCCGTAAACATTCAGTACTTC. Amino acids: CASSLAGSVNIQYF.

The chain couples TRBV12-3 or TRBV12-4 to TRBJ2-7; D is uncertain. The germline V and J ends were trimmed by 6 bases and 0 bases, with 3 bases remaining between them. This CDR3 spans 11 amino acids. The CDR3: CASRGSYEQYF. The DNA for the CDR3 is TGTGCCAGCAGGGGCTCCTACGAGCAGTACTTC.

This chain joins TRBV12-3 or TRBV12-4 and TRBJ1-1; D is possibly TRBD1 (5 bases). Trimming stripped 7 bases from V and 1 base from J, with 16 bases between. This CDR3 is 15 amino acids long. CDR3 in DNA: TGTGCCAGCACCTTAGGCGCCACAGGGAACACTGAAGCTTTCTTT. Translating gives CASTLGATGNTEAFF.

For the CDR3, the DNA is TGTGCCAGCAGCTTGGGATACGGGGTCAGAGAGACCCAGTACTTC. Translated, it gives CASSLGYGVRETQYF. The rearrangement uses TRBV5-4 and TRBJ2-5; D is perhaps TRBD2 (5 bases). The CDR3 totals 15 residues. Trimming pared 0 bases from V and 4 bases from J, leaving 13 bases between. The germline V gene has CDR1 SGHNT and CDR2 YYREEE (reference sequence).

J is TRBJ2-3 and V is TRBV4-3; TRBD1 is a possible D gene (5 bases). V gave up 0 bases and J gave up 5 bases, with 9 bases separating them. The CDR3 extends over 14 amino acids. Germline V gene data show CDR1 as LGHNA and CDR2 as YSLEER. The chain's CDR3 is CASSQDPGIDTQYF. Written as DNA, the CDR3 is TGCGCCAGCAGCCAAGATCCAGGGATAGATACGCAGTATTTT.